The clone carrying this T cell receptor beta chain was seen only a few times. In the study's own analysis: Amplification of reference gene primers was used by the study to estimate nucleated cell counts. Produced via immunoSEQ multiplex PCR; TCRdb's table is partial and in-frame only. V and J calls plus clone size are reproduced from that table; the DNA served to infer D and trimming. The sample has 95,000 to 150,000 clones; over 70% are singletons. This record belongs to a study of blood T cell repertoires in COVID-19. Study-level background: Some COVID-19 samples were acute and others convalescent; all came from the United States, Italy and Spain. PBMCs, B-cell-depleted T cells, or T cells were the source of the cDNA or gDNA that made up the material.

The receptor comes from a woman aged 70-85 years with acute or convalescent COVID-19. Sequencing used peripheral blood.

CDR3 sequence: CASTLTGGMEPQHF. The CDR3, as DNA: TGTGCCAGCACGCTGACAGGGGGCATGGAGCCCCAGCATTTT. The chain combines TRBV21-1 with TRBJ1-5; the D call of TRBD1 is as the table states it, not checked on the DNA. TRBV21-1 is shown as a pseudogene. The CDR3 contains 14 residues.